This entry lists 23 T cell receptor beta chains sequenced from one sample in a study of response to subunit inactivated influenza vaccine. A single record per CDR3 protein comes from TCRdb applying MiXCR to the RT-PCR reads. The sample comprises more than 450,000 distinct CDR3 sequences, about 10% of which are singletons, and about 11% rests with the top ten. These data also featured in a second study, about T cells expressing NK-cell markers. That work adds: For TCR beta, cDNA was produced by 5'RACE template switching with UMIs.

The sequenced sample was PBMCs from blood, obtained on the day of vaccination. The receptors were gathered from a man aged 45-65 years who received an inactivated influenza vaccine.

This chain links TRBV4-3 with TRBJ1-2; weak D call: TRBD1 (5 bases). Trimming took off 0 bases at V and 0 bases at J, with 20 bases between the two ends. The germline CDR1 and CDR2 sequences are LGHNA and YSLEER. The CDR3 has 19 residues. The CDR3 DNA reads as TGCGCCAGCAGCCAAGATCATCCCCCCTGGCAGGGTACTAACTATGGCTACACCTTC. Translation: CASSQDHPPWQGTNYGYTF.

This clonotype was seen more than once but under ten times. This chain uses TRBV2 with TRBJ2-1; a possible D gene is TRBD1 (6 bases). CDR1 SNHLY and CDR2 FYNNEI come from the germline V gene. The germline V and J ends were trimmed by 6 bases and 4 bases, with 16 bases remaining between them. This CDR3 has 15 residues. Here the CDR3 DNA reads TGTGCCAGCAGCGAAACAGGGCGCGGTTACAATGAGCAGTTCTTC. This encodes CASSETGRGYNEQFF.

This chain uses TRBV7-9 with TRBJ2-5; 7 nucleotides align to TRBD1. Germline CDR1 SEHNR, CDR2 FQNEAQ (reference sequence). CDR3 size: 12 residues. J gave up 1 base and V 9 bases, and 2 bases lay outside the gene matches. The CDR3 sequence is CASGQVQETQYF. The CDR3, as DNA: TGTGCCAGTGGACAGGTCCAAGAGACCCAGTACTTC.

This clonotype was detected only a few times. The V and J genes are TRBV28 and TRBJ1-3; 7 bases agree with TRBD1. Per germline, CDR1 MDHEN and CDR2 SYDVKM. V shed 9 bases, J shed 2 bases, and the junction held 13 bases outside the gene matches. This CDR3 is built from 16 residues. The CDR3 DNA sequence: TGTGCCAGTTTTCCAACAGGGGCGGCACCTGGAAACACCATATATTTT. Translating gives CASFPTGAAPGNTIYF.

The chain uses TRBV7-6 and TRBJ2-7; maybe TRBD2 (6 bases). In germline, CDR1 is SGHVS, CDR2 FNYEAQ. The CDR3 is 17 residues long. V shed 5 bases and J shed 0 bases, with 20 bases lying between them. CDR3 DNA sequence: TGTGCCAGCAGCCCTGGAGGGTGGTGGGAGGACTCCTACGAGCAGTACTTC. Translating it yields CASSPGGWWEDSYEQYF.

This sequence joins TRBV12-3 or TRBV12-4 and TRBJ2-3; D gene uncertain. CDR3 length equals 15 residues. The V gene lost 4 bases and the J gene lost 0 bases, with 11 bases spanning the gap. In DNA form, the CDR3 reads TGTGCCAGCAGTTCCAGGAGAACTAGCACAGATACGCAGTATTTT. Translated: CASSSRRTSTDTQYF.

This clonotype was observed a few times. The chain couples TRBV20-1 to TRBJ1-2, with D possibly being TRBD1 (5 bases). This CDR3 is built from 13 residues. Germline assignment: CDR1 DFQATT and CDR2 SNEGSKA (reference sequence). V gave up 3 bases and J gave up 4 bases, with 12 bases separating them. In nucleotides, the CDR3 is TGCAGTGCTAGTGACAGTCGGGTCTATGGCTACACCTTC. The encoded protein is CSASDSRVYGYTF.

This chain links TRBV5-5 with TRBJ1-1; D call uncertain. The CDR3 has 16 amino acids. V lost 6 bases and J lost 2, with 20 bases in between. CDR1 SGHKS and CDR2 YYEKEE come from the germline V gene (reference sequence). The CDR3: CASIFGQQLINTEAFF. The CDR3 nucleotides are TGTGCCAGCATATTCGGCCAGCAACTAATTAACACTGAAGCTTTCTTT.

The chain couples TRBV4-3 to TRBJ2-1; 9 bases fit TRBD2. Germline V gives CDR1 LGHNA, CDR2 YSLEER. The junction had 14 bases not matched to a gene; V was cut back by 1 base and J by 7 bases. The CDR3 length is 18 residues. The chain's CDR3 is CASSQVHMGLAPSNEQFF. CDR3 DNA: TGCGCCAGCAGCCAAGTACATATGGGACTAGCTCCCTCGAATGAGCAGTTCTTC.

This clonotype occurred a few times. The J gene is TRBJ1-2, the V gene TRBV12-3 or TRBV12-4; TRBD1 might be the D (5 bases). Trimming cost V 5 bases and J 7 bases, with 11 bases left between them. This CDR3 is built from 12 residues. In DNA, the CDR3 is TGTGCCAGCAGTCAGGGCCGAGCTGGCTACACCTTC. This translates into CASSQGRAGYTF.

This clonotype has just a few counts. The chain has TRBV24-1 and TRBJ2-6; 8 bases agree with TRBD1. The CDR3 sequence is 18 residues long. The J segment lost 0 bases and the V segment lost 1 base, leaving 4 bases of the junction unmatched. The germline gives CDR1 KGHDR, CDR2 SFDVKD. Here the CDR3 DNA reads TGTGCCACCAGTGATTTCCCAGGGGGCCCCTCTGGGGCCAACGTCCTGACTTTC. Its translation: CATSDFPGGPSGANVLTF.

This clonotype was detected only a few times. V usage is TRBV6-5 and J usage is TRBJ1-1; 7 nucleotides align to TRBD1. Germline loops: CDR1 MNHEY, CDR2 SVGAGI. Germline trimming cut 5 bases from V and 10 bases from J; bases unmatched to any gene: 7. The CDR3 has 12 residues. The CDR3 region has the DNA TGTGCCAGCAGTACCCCCGGGACAGCAGCTTTCTTT. It is translated as CASSTPGTAAFF.

This clonotype was picked up many times. The chain employs TRBV4-3 and TRBJ2-3; a weak D match, TRBD1 (5 bases). Deletions cut 2 bases from V and 0 bases from J, with 12 bases between. Germline V gene sequence: CDR1 LGHNA, CDR2 YSLEER. CDR3 length: 16 residues. This chain's CDR3 is CASSQNTGASTDTQYF. CDR3 DNA sequence: TGCGCCAGCAGCCAAAATACAGGAGCTAGCACAGATACGCAGTATTTT.

This clonotype was counted a few times. The genes are TRBV27 and TRBJ1-1; D is uncertain. The CDR3 spans 13 residues. In germline, CDR1 is MNHEY, CDR2 SMNVEV (reference sequence). V shed 2 bases and J shed 1 base, with 5 bases lying between them. The CDR3 region is CASSLIRNTEAFF. Here the CDR3 DNA reads TGTGCCAGCAGTTTAATCAGGAACACTGAAGCTTTCTTT.

The rearrangement links TRBV5-5 to TRBJ2-1; D is uncertain. Looked up from germline, CDR1 is SGHKS and CDR2 is YYEKEE (reference sequence). The V gene lost 4 bases and the J gene lost 6 bases, with 14 bases spanning the gap. The CDR3 spans 14 residues. CDR3 sequence reads: CASSLVGIPNEQFF. The DNA for the CDR3 is TGTGCCAGCAGCCTCGTCGGTATCCCCAATGAGCAGTTCTTC. Combining the CDR3 with reference TRBV5-5 and TRBJ2-1 gives the whole variable domain DAGVTQSPTHLIKTRGQQVTLRCSPISGHKSVSWYQQVLGQGPQFIFQYYEKEERGRGNFPDRFSARQFPNYSSELNVNALLLGDSALYLCASSLVGIPNEQFFGPGTRLTVL.

At least ten counts were recorded for this clonotype. The chain employs TRBV3-1 and TRBJ2-7, with D perhaps given as TRBD1 or TRBD2 (5 bases each). The V and J ends lost 4 bases and 7 bases respectively, with 17 bases between them. Germline V gene data show CDR1 as LGHDT and CDR2 as YNNKEL (reference sequence). This CDR3 comprises 14 residues. The CDR3 bases are TGTGCCAGCAGCCCTTTCCCCGGGGCTAGGGAGCAGTACTTC. This translates into CASSPFPGAREQYF.

This clonotype was counted between two and nine times. This chain connects TRBV28 to TRBJ2-7; 8 nucleotides line up with TRBD2. The V and J ends lost 6 bases and 2 bases, in that order; junction bases with no gene match: 9. The CDR3 contains 15 residues. CDR1 MDHEN and CDR2 SYDVKM come from the germline V gene. The DNA for the CDR3 is TGTGCCAGCAGGTCGACTAGCGCGTACCCCTACGAGCAGTACTTC. The encoded protein is CASRSTSAYPYEQYF.

This clonotype occurred a few times. The rearrangement links TRBV11-2 to TRBJ2-7; 8 positions match TRBD1. The germline V gene has CDR1 SGHAT and CDR2 FQNNGV. J gave up 0 bases and V 4 bases, and 8 bases lay outside the gene matches. This CDR3 is built from 16 residues. CDR3 amino acids: CASSSHRQGPSYEQYF. The DNA of the CDR3 is TGTGCCAGCAGCTCCCACCGACAGGGGCCCTCCTACGAGCAGTACTTC.

The rearrangement joins TRBV29-1 to TRBJ2-3; 9 bases fit TRBD1. Germline CDR1 and CDR2: SQVTM and ANQGSEA. The V and J ends lost 6 bases and 3 bases, in that order; junction bases with no gene match: 10. CDR3 size: 15 residues. The CDR3 nucleotides read TGCAGCGTCCTACGTCGAGGGACAGGGACAGATACGCAGTATTTT. Amino acids: CSVLRRGTGTDTQYF.

The chain couples TRBV12-3 or TRBV12-4 to TRBJ2-2; the D is unclear. V was cut by 1 base and J by 4 bases, with 10 bases left in between. The CDR3 runs to 15 residues. CDR3 sequence (DNA): TGTGCCAGCAGTTTAGGGGTCTGGGGCACCGGGGAGCTGTTTTTT. This translates into CASSLGVWGTGELFF.

A few counts support this clonotype. The chain has TRBV3-1 and TRBJ2-7; no reliable D call. Looked up from germline, CDR1 is LGHDT and CDR2 is YNNKEL (reference sequence). The CDR3 is 13 residues long. Trimming stripped 1 base from V and 5 bases from J, with 9 bases between. This chain's CDR3 is CASSQVSGHEQYF. The CDR3 nucleotides are TGTGCCAGCAGCCAAGTTTCGGGCCACGAGCAGTACTTC.

The chain joins TRBV23-1 to TRBJ2-3, with unresolved D. TRBV23-1 is an ORF for which the function is uncertain. V lost 2 bases and J 5 bases, leaving 8 bases between the germline ends. CDR3 length: 13 residues. CDR3 nucleotides: TGCGCCAGCAGTCAACCGAACGGAGATACGCAGTATTTT. Amino acids: CASSQPNGDTQYF.

The chain uses TRBV12-3 or TRBV12-4 and TRBJ2-7; 8 positions agree with TRBD1. Trimming cost V 5 bases and J 2 bases; bases outside gene matches: 14. The CDR3 has 17 residues. This CDR3 reads CASSPTGGLVYPYEQYF. The CDR3 coding sequence is TGTGCCAGCAGTCCAACAGGGGGGCTAGTGTATCCCTACGAGCAGTACTTC.